This TCR beta chain was recorded in a study of T cell responses to AZD1222 COVID-19 vaccine. Overall study results and limits: Per reports, nearly half of all spike-specific TCRs target regions that are unmutated in variants. Repertoire sampling was restricted to post-peak T cell response timepoints. Clonal diversity may have been underestimated, and the donors were mostly white British, with more females than males.

Sequencing used immunoSEQ multiplex PCR; TCRdb keeps in-frame clones, though not all of them. The top ten clones hold approximately 0.5% of a sample with about 180,000 clones, 88% of them seen once. For this clone: Its specificity is not known.

Trimming took off 4 bases at V and 4 bases at J, with 5 bases between the two ends. The germline CDR1 and CDR2 sequences are SEHNR and FQNEAQ (reference sequence). The CDR3 sequence is 12 residues long. This TCR derives from an adult in good health. The chain employs TRBV7-9 and TRBJ1-5; D is ambiguous. The specimen was peripheral blood, collected on day 0 of AZD1222 vaccination. The CDR3 bases are TGTGCCAGCAGCTCCAAAAATCAGCCCCAGCATTTT. It yields the protein CASSSKNQPQHF.